One and the same sample provided the 25 T cell receptor beta chains below, sequenced in a study of blood T cell repertoires in COVID-19. Sequenced by immunoSEQ multiplex PCR; TCRdb stores in-frame clones only, minus some. Among some 490,000 clones, about 88% were seen once, and the ten largest hold approximately 8.3%. The source material was PBMCs or T cells enriched from blood (not recorded which). Receptors originate from a woman in her fifties or sixties who had recovered from COVID-19.

CDR3 in DNA: TGTGCCAGCAGTGAGCAGAACAATGAGCAGTTCTTC. It yields the protein CASSEQNNEQFF. V and J are TRBV6-1 and TRBJ2-1; D is unresolved. Germline lookup yields CDR1 MNHNS and CDR2 SASEGT. V lost 3 bases and J lost 5, with 5 bases in between. The CDR3 sequence is 12 residues long.

This chain joins TRBV21-1 and TRBJ1-2; the listed D gene, TRBD1, was not tested against the DNA. TRBV21-1 is reported as a pseudogene. The CDR3 loop spans 13 amino acids. The CDR3 bases are TGTGCCAGCAGCCGGACAGGGAACTATGGCTACACCTTC. Translation gives CASSRTGNYGYTF.

The chain uses TRBV27 and TRBJ2-3; D is possibly TRBD2 (6 bases). Trimming removed 7 bases from V and 7 bases from J, with 24 bases in between. Germline V gene sequence: CDR1 MNHEY, CDR2 SMNVEV (reference sequence). The CDR3 runs to 16 residues. The CDR3 loop reads CASNLGSAGRINTQYF. In nucleotides, the CDR3 is TGTGCCAGCAACTTAGGTTCGGCGGGGCGTATAAATACGCAGTATTTT.

The V call is TRBV25-1, the J call TRBJ1-6; D perhaps matches TRBD1 (6 bases). V was pared by 6 bases and J by 7 bases, with 13 bases between. The CDR3 contains 14 residues. CDR1 and CDR2 (germline): MGHDK, SYGVNS. CDR3 in amino acids: CASSLQGFNSPLHF. In nucleotides, the CDR3 is TGTGCCAGCAGCCTACAGGGCTTCAATTCACCCCTCCACTTT.

The CDR3, as DNA: TGTGCCAGCAGTGGCCAAATTGGGACAGGGGAAGGCTACACCTTC. Protein product: CASSGQIGTGEGYTF. The chain uses TRBV2 and TRBJ1-2, with 10 nucleotides matching TRBD1. Trimming at V came to 4 bases and at J to 8 bases, leaving 10 bases not matched to a gene. Germline CDR1 reads SNHLY; CDR2 reads FYNNEI. The CDR3 is 15 residues long. The variable domain in full, with the rest retrieved from reference TRBV2 and TRBJ1-2, is EPEVTQTPSHQVTQMGQEVILRCVPISNHLYFYWYRQILGQKVEFLVSFYNNEISEKSEIFDDQFSVERPDGSNFTLKIRSTKLEDSAMYFCASSGQIGTGEGYTFGSGTRLTVV.

V and J are TRBV19 and TRBJ1-4; TRBD1 matches at 7 bases. Germline V gene sequence: CDR1 LNHDA, CDR2 SQIVND (reference sequence). Unmatched junction bases numbered 10, after V lost 4 bases and J lost 2 bases. CDR3 length: 17 residues. CDR3 loop: CASSRLRGTVTNEKLFF. Here the CDR3 DNA reads TGTGCCAGTAGTAGGCTCCGGGGGACAGTCACTAATGAAAAACTGTTTTTT.

The chain recombines TRBV27 with TRBJ1-1; possible D gene TRBD1, 6 bases. V was trimmed by 4 bases and J by 1 base, leaving 16 bases between them. Germline V CDR1 and CDR2: MNHEY, SMNVEV (reference sequence). The CDR3 consists of 16 residues. CDR3 DNA: TGTGCCAGCAGTTCGTTAACCGGGACAAAGAACACTGAAGCTTTCTTT. It translates to CASSSLTGTKNTEAFF.

The chain carries TRBV19 and TRBJ2-6; D is possibly TRBD1 (6 bases). Germline CDR1 is LNHDA and CDR2 is SQIVND (reference sequence). V lost 4 bases to trimming and J lost 1 base, with 11 bases between them. The CDR3 extends over 16 amino acids. CDR3 sequence reads: CASSTYQGSGANVLTF. The CDR3, as DNA: TGTGCCAGTAGTACCTACCAGGGGTCTGGGGCCAACGTCCTGACTTTC.

This clone was seen more than once but under ten times. This sample includes further DNA sequences coding for the same CDR3. This chain links TRBV5-1 with TRBJ1-1, with TRBD1 as a possible D gene (5 bases). Per the germline V gene, CDR1 is SGHRS and CDR2 is YFSETQ. The CDR3 length is 14 residues. V was shortened by 1 base and J by 2 bases, with 9 bases between the two germline ends. CDR3 region: CASSLTGLNTEAFF. The CDR3 DNA sequence: TGCGCCAGCAGCTTGACAGGTCTAAACACTGAAGCTTTCTTT. Full variable domain (remainder filled in from reference TRBV5-1 and TRBJ1-1): KAGVTQTPRYLIKTRGQQVTLSCSPISGHRSVSWYQQTPGQGLQFLFEYFSETQRNKGNFPGRFSGRQFSNSRSEMNVSTLELGDSALYLCASSLTGLNTEAFFGQGTRLTVV.

J is TRBJ2-5 and V is TRBV3-1 (or the pseudogene TRBV3-2); 8 nucleotides align to TRBD1. Losses at the gene ends were 6 bases for V and 2 bases for J; bases not matched to a gene: 11. The CDR3 is made up of 16 amino acids. In germline, CDR1 is LGHDT, CDR2 YNNKEL (reference sequence). The CDR3, as DNA: TGTGCCAGCAGTTTGTCAGGACAGGGCCCACAAGAGACCCAGTACTTC. This encodes CASSLSGQGPQETQYF.

V gene TRBV19 combines with J gene TRBJ2-4; D call uncertain. This CDR3 has 19 residues. Looked up from germline, CDR1 is LNHDA and CDR2 is SQIVND (reference sequence). The germline V and J ends were trimmed by 0 bases and 1 base, with 19 bases remaining between them. The CDR3 here is CASSIDHQRLQMAKNIQYF. DNA for the CDR3: TGTGCCAGTAGTATAGATCACCAGAGACTTCAAATGGCCAAAAACATTCAGTACTTC.

The gene calls are TRBV19 and TRBJ1-1; TRBD1 matches 7 bases. Losses at the gene ends were 6 bases for V and 1 base for J; bases not matched to a gene: 8. The CDR3 runs 15 residues. Germline V gives CDR1 LNHDA, CDR2 SQIVND (reference sequence). The CDR3 DNA sequence: TGTGCCAGTAGCCATCGGACAGGAAGGAACACTGAAGCTTTCTTT. It codes for CASSHRTGRNTEAFF.

The chain is built from TRBV5-8 and TRBJ2-2; a possible D gene is TRBD1 (6 bases). Germline CDR1 reads SGHTS; CDR2 reads YDEGEE. Trimming shortened V by 7 bases and J by 0 bases, and 22 bases separated the two germline ends. The CDR3 totals 18 residues. As DNA, the CDR3 is TGTGCCAGCCGACCCCGGGACATCCTCCTAGCGAACACCGGGGAGCTGTTTTTT. Protein sequence: CASRPRDILLANTGELFF. Full variable domain (outside the CDR3, taken from reference TRBV5-8 and TRBJ2-2): EAGVTQSPTHLIKTRGQQATLRCSPISGHTSVYWYQQALGLGLQFLLWYDEGEERNRGNFPPRFSGRQFPNYSSELNVNALELEDSALYLCASRPRDILLANTGELFFGEGSRLTVL.

This chain uses TRBV2 with TRBJ2-5, with a weak D call TRBD2 (7 bases). The CDR3 is 16 residues long. Per germline, CDR1 SNHLY and CDR2 FYNNEI. The germline V and J ends were trimmed by 5 bases and 1 base, with 17 bases remaining between them. The DNA of the CDR3 is TGTGCCAGCAGTACAAGGGGGGGAAGCCCCCAAGAGACCCAGTACTTC. It translates to CASSTRGGSPQETQYF.

This clone was counted between two and nine times. V is TRBV5-1 and J is TRBJ1-1, with 7 bases lining up with TRBD1. V lost 7 bases, J lost 3 bases, and 6 bases stayed unmatched. The CDR3 sequence is 13 residues long. CDR1 is SGHRS, CDR2 YFSETQ, per germline. CDR3 sequence: CASARQGDTEAFF. CDR3 DNA: TGCGCCAGCGCGAGACAGGGAGACACTGAAGCTTTCTTT.

V usage is TRBV3-1 (or the pseudogene TRBV3-2) and J usage is TRBJ2-5, with a tentative D call TRBD2 (5 bases). Germline values: CDR1 LGHDT, CDR2 YNNKEL (reference sequence). Deletions cut 2 bases from V and 5 bases from J, with 18 bases between. The CDR3 spans 16 residues. CDR3 bases: TGTGCCAGCAGCCAATCGGGAACGCGGCTTCGGGAGACCCAGTACTTC. It specifies CASSQSGTRLRETQYF.

Comment on this clone: The same CDR3 can be traced to other DNA sequences in this sample. V and J are TRBV7-2 and TRBJ1-3, with D possibly matching TRBD1 (6 bases). Germline CDR1 reads SGHTA; CDR2 reads FQGNSA. This CDR3 contains 13 residues. The germline V and J ends were trimmed by 1 base and 7 bases, with 8 bases remaining between them. The CDR3 is CASSLDRGNTIYF. The CDR3 DNA reads as TGTGCCAGCAGCTTAGATAGGGGGAACACCATATATTTT.

This sequence joins TRBV28 and TRBJ1-2; a possible D gene is TRBD1 (6 bases). This CDR3 region has 15 residues. The V gene lost 5 bases and the J gene lost 6 bases, with 19 bases spanning the gap. CDR1 MDHEN and CDR2 SYDVKM come from the germline V gene. CDR3: CASSTSHRQDNGYTF. The CDR3 bases are TGTGCCAGCAGTACATCCCACCGACAGGATAATGGCTACACCTTC.

The genes are TRBV6-5 and TRBJ1-2, with TRBD1 as a possible D gene (5 bases). Germline V CDR1 and CDR2: MNHEY, SVGAGI. The CDR3 sequence is 14 residues long. V was shortened by 5 bases and J by 4 bases, with 14 bases between the two germline ends. The CDR3 DNA reads as TGTGCCAGCAGTCCAACAACAGGATTCTATGGCTACACCTTC. This sequence encodes CASSPTTGFYGYTF.

About this clone: Other nucleotide sequences in the sample specify the same CDR3. The rearrangement joins TRBV5-6 to TRBJ1-5; 7 nucleotides match TRBD1. This CDR3 is 14 amino acids long. Germline V gives CDR1 SGHDT, CDR2 YYEEEE. J was trimmed by 3 bases and V by 2 bases; bases with no gene match: 2. The CDR3 nucleotides are TGTGCCAGCAGCTTAGACAGGGACAATCAGCCCCAGCATTTT. Translating it yields CASSLDRDNQPQHF.

CDR3 DNA sequence: TGTGCCAGCAGATCACAGGGATCCGATCAGCCCCAGCATTTT. This codes for CASRSQGSDQPQHF. The V and J genes are TRBV19 and TRBJ1-5; D is perhaps TRBD1 (6 bases). Germline CDR1 is LNHDA and CDR2 is SQIVND (reference sequence). V was clipped by 9 bases and J by 5 bases, with 17 bases between them. This CDR3 contains 14 residues.

The chain carries TRBV2 and TRBJ2-5; TRBD2 is a possible D gene (6 bases). The germline V gene encodes CDR1 SNHLY and CDR2 FYNNEI. The V end lost 8 bases, the J end lost 1 base, and 8 bases lay between the germline ends. The CDR3 is 12 amino acids. This chain's CDR3 is CASRGTQETQYF. CDR3 nucleotides: TGTGCCAGCCGGGGGACCCAAGAGACCCAGTACTTC.

The chain recombines TRBV13 with TRBJ1-1, with 8 bases fitting TRBD1. Germline CDR1 PRHDT, CDR2 FYEKMQ (reference sequence). The CDR3 totals 13 residues. After removal of 0 bases from V and 10 bases from J, the junction contained 4 bases not matched to a gene. CDR3 sequence reads: CASSLGSGGRAFF. The CDR3, as DNA: TGTGCCAGCAGCTTAGGCTCAGGGGGCCGAGCTTTCTTT.

This rearrangement joins TRBV2 to TRBJ1-2, with a possible D match to TRBD1 (5 bases). This CDR3 is built from 14 residues. V gave up 8 bases and J gave up 7 bases, with 20 bases separating them. CDR1 SNHLY and CDR2 FYNNEI come from the germline V gene. The DNA of the CDR3 is TGTGCCAGCTCTCAGGCGGGGGGAGCGGTTGGCTACACCTTC. Translation: CASSQAGGAVGYTF.

This clone was detected once. The J gene is TRBJ2-7, the V gene TRBV9; D uncertain. The CDR3 loop spans 14 amino acids. CDR1 SGDLS and CDR2 YYNGEE come from the germline V gene. V was clipped by 0 bases and J by 2 bases, with 9 bases between them. The chain's CDR3 is CASSVDIGAYEQYF. The CDR3 nucleotides are TGTGCCAGCAGCGTAGATATCGGTGCCTACGAGCAGTACTTC.